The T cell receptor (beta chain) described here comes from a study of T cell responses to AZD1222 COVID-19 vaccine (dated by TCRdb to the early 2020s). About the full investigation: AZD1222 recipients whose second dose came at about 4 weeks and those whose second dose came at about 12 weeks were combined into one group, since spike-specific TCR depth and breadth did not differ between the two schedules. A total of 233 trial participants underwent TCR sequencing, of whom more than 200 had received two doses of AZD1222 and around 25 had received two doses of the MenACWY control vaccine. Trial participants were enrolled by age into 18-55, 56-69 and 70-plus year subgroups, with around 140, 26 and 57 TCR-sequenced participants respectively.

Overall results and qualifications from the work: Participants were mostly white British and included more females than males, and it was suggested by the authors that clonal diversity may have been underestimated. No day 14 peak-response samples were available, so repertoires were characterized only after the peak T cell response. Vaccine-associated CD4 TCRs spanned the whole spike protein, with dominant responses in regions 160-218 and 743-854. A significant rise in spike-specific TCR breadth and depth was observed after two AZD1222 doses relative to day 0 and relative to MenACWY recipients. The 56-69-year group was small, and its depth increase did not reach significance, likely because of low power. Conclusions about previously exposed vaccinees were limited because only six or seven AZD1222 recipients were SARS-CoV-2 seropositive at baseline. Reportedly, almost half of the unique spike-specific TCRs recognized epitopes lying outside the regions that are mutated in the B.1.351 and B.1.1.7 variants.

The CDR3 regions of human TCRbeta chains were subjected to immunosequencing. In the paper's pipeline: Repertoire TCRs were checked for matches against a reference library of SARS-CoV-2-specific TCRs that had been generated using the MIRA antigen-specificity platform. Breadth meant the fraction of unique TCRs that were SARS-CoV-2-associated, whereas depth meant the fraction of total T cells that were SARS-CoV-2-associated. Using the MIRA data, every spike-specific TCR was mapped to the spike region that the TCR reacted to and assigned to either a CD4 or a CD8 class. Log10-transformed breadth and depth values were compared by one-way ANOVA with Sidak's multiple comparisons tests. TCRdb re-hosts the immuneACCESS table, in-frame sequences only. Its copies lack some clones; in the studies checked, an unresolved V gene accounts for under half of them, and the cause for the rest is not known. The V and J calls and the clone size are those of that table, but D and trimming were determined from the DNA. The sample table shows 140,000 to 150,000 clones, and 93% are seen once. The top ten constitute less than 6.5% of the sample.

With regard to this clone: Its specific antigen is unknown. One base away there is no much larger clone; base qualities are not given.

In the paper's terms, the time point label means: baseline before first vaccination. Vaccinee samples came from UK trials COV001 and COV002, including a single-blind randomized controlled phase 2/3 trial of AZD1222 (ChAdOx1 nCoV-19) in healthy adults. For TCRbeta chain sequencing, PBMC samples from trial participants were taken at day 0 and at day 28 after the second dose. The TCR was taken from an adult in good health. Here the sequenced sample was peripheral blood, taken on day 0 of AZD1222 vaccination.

In nucleotides, the sequence is TGTGCCAGCAGTTCGGACAGGACCCTGAACACCTTC. It translates to CASSSDRTLNTF. The chain employs TRBV6-5 and TRBJ1-2; 7 middle bases align to TRBD1. CDR1 and CDR2 were assigned from the germline V gene as MNHEY and SVGAGI. Reading from cysteine to phenylalanine, the CDR3 counts 12 amino acids. Solely the CDR3 DNA is kept, with 36 bases framed from the first base. V has 4 bases trimmed and J has 12 bases trimmed; junction bases matching no gene number 8.